What follows are 21 T cell receptor beta chains derived from one specimen sequenced in a study of T cells after posttransplantation cyclophosphamide. Profiled with immunoSEQ multiplex PCR; TCRdb holds only in-frame clones, not every one. The sample yields 4,000 or so clones, approximately 78% seen once. Treatment was busulfan-fludarabine conditioning, a marrow graft, and cyclophosphamide on days +3 and +4. The specimen was PBMCs, collected after an allogeneic stem cell transplant with post-transplant cyclophosphamide. These receptors came from a female patient in her fifties or sixties who received an allogeneic stem cell transplant from a related donor, was CMV-positive, and had no GVHD. The graft donor may have given rise to some T cells.

The chain employs TRBV5-1 and TRBJ2-7, with TRBD2 matching over 13 bases. Trimming removed 4 bases from V and 6 bases from J; junction bases left unmatched: 13. Germline V gives CDR1 SGHRS, CDR2 YFSETQ. The CDR3 covers 17 residues. The CDR3 is CASSPRTSGSEGREQYF. In nucleotides, the CDR3 is TGCGCCAGCAGCCCGCGGACTAGCGGGAGCGAAGGACGCGAGCAGTACTTC. The full variable domain, its missing parts supplied by reference TRBV5-1 and TRBJ2-7, is KAGVTQTPRYLIKTRGQQVTLSCSPISGHRSVSWYQQTPGQGLQFLFEYFSETQRNKGNFPGRFSGRQFSNSRSEMNVSTLELGDSALYLCASSPRTSGSEGREQYFGPGTRLTVT.

The V gene is TRBV6-6, the J gene TRBJ1-1, with 7 bases aligning to TRBD1. CDR1 and CDR2 (germline): MNHNY, SVGAGI (reference sequence). This CDR3 is 14 amino acids long. With V trimmed by 2 bases and J by 3 bases, 3 bases remained unmatched. The DNA for the CDR3 is TGTGCCAGCAGTTACCGCGACAGGGACACTGAAGCTTTCTTT. It translates to CASSYRDRDTEAFF.

J is TRBJ1-5 and V is TRBV5-1; D is possibly TRBD1 (5 bases). The CDR3 sequence is 14 residues long. Germline CDR1 reads SGHRS; CDR2 reads YFSETQ. With 3 bases removed from V and 5 bases from J, the gap between germline ends came to 12 bases. Here the CDR3 reads CASSWAGLDQPQHF. The CDR3 DNA reads TGCGCCAGCAGCTGGGCAGGGTTAGATCAGCCCCAGCATTTT. Full variable domain (missing parts from reference TRBV5-1 and TRBJ1-5): KAGVTQTPRYLIKTRGQQVTLSCSPISGHRSVSWYQQTPGQGLQFLFEYFSETQRNKGNFPGRFSGRQFSNSRSEMNVSTLELGDSALYLCASSWAGLDQPQHFGDGTRLSIL.

This rearrangement joins TRBV14 to TRBJ2-3, with 14 bases that match TRBD2. V shed 4 bases, J shed 5 bases, and the junction held 8 bases outside the gene matches. CDR3 length: 17 residues. Germline CDR1 is SGHDN and CDR2 is FVKESK. This chain's CDR3 is CASSRNIGTSGRDTQYF. As DNA, the CDR3 is TGTGCCAGCAGCCGGAATATCGGGACTAGCGGGAGAGATACGCAGTATTTT. The full variable domain, in which reference TRBV14 and TRBJ2-3 provide the parts outside the CDR3, is EAGVTQFPSHSVIEKGQTVTLRCDPISGHDNLYWYRRVMGKEIKFLLHFVKESKQDESGMPNNRFLAERTGGTYSTLKVQPAELEDSGVYFCASSRNIGTSGRDTQYFGPGTRLTVL.

The chain has TRBV5-6 and TRBJ1-2; the match to TRBD1 covers 8 bases. The V gene's germline CDR1 is SGHDT and CDR2 YYEEEE. The length of the CDR3 is 13 residues. With V trimmed by 6 bases and J by 3 bases, 4 bases remained unmatched. DNA of the CDR3: TGTGCCAGCACCCCGGACAGGGACTATGGCTACACCTTC. Translated: CASTPDRDYGYTF.

This sequence joins TRBV27 and TRBJ2-2; TRBD2 is a possible D gene (5 bases). Trimming took off 3 bases at V and 6 bases at J, with 17 bases between the two ends. Germline CDR1 reads MNHEY; CDR2 reads SMNVEV (reference sequence). This CDR3 spans 16 amino acids. In nucleotides, the CDR3 is TGTGCCAGCAGTTTTAGTCGACTAACAGAAGCCGGGGAGCTGTTTTTT. This gives the protein CASSFSRLTEAGELFF.

The count of this clone is one. V usage is TRBV27 and J usage is TRBJ2-1; a weak D match, TRBD1 (6 bases). V lost 7 bases to trimming and J lost 2 bases, with 24 bases between them. In germline, CDR1 is MNHEY, CDR2 SMNVEV (reference sequence). The CDR3 covers 18 residues. CDR3 in DNA: TGTGCCAGCACTCAGGACAGCCGACCATGGAGCGCCTACAATGAGCAGTTCTTC. Translating it yields CASTQDSRPWSAYNEQFF.

The chain carries TRBV5-1 and TRBJ2-1, with TRBD2 as a possible D gene (5 bases). The CDR3 loop spans 17 amino acids. Deletions cut 0 bases from V and 4 bases from J, with 17 bases between. Germline V CDR1 and CDR2: SGHRS, YFSETQ. The CDR3 spells CASSLAYGSSTYNEQFF. The CDR3 DNA sequence: TGCGCCAGCAGCTTGGCCTATGGGAGCTCGACTTACAATGAGCAGTTCTTC.

The J gene is TRBJ1-4, the V gene TRBV5-6, with 7 bases lining up with TRBD1. This CDR3 spans 15 amino acids. Trimming at V came to 4 bases and at J to 8 bases, leaving 11 bases not matched to a gene. CDR1 SGHDT and CDR2 YYEEEE come from the germline V gene. CDR3 region: CASSAMTGLLEKLFF. The DNA for the CDR3 is TGTGCCAGCAGCGCGATGACAGGGTTATTGGAAAAACTGTTTTTT.

The chain recombines TRBV7-9 with TRBJ1-5, with TRBD1 identical over 7 bases. Trimming removed 3 bases from V and 2 bases from J; junction bases left unmatched: 1. In germline, CDR1 is SEHNR, CDR2 FQNEAQ (reference sequence). The CDR3 has 14 residues. CDR3 in amino acids: CASSFGTGNQPQHF. CDR3 nucleotide sequence: TGTGCCAGCAGCTTCGGGACAGGCAATCAGCCCCAGCATTTT.

The chain carries TRBV29-1 and TRBJ1-5, with D possibly matching TRBD1 (6 bases). The CDR3 loop spans 15 amino acids. V lost 4 bases and J lost 2, with 15 bases in between. Germline lookup yields CDR1 SQVTM and CDR2 ANQGSEA. CDR3 DNA: TGCAGCGTTGCCAGGGGAGGGGACCGCAATCAGCCCCAGCATTTT. Its translation: CSVARGGDRNQPQHF.

The genes are TRBV5-1 and TRBJ2-1; maybe TRBD2 (5 bases). The germline V gene has CDR1 SGHRS and CDR2 YFSETQ. The CDR3 totals 17 residues. V gave up 0 bases and J gave up 6 bases, with 19 bases separating them. CDR3 DNA: TGCGCCAGCAGCTTGGAGTTTGGGCTAGCAGCTGGCAATGAGCAGTTCTTC. It yields the protein CASSLEFGLAAGNEQFF.

V usage is TRBV9 and J usage is TRBJ2-3; TRBD2 aligns across 11 bases. The CDR3 extends over 14 amino acids. V gave up 3 bases and J gave up 5 bases; unmatched junction bases: 2. The germline gives CDR1 SGDLS, CDR2 YYNGEE. The CDR3 DNA reads as TGTGCCAGCAGCGGGCTAGCGGGGGGAGATACGCAGTATTTT. This encodes CASSGLAGGDTQYF.

V is TRBV5-1 and J is TRBJ2-1; 7 nucleotides agree with TRBD2. J was trimmed by 10 bases and V by 0 bases; bases with no gene match: 10. Per germline, CDR1 SGHRS and CDR2 YFSETQ. The CDR3 is 15 residues long. The CDR3 spells CASSLAGGESQEQFF. Here the CDR3 DNA reads TGCGCCAGCAGCTTGGCGGGGGGAGAATCCCAGGAGCAGTTCTTC.

V gene TRBV4-2 combines with J gene TRBJ1-5; 9 bases align to TRBD1. V was clipped by 1 base and J by 3 bases; unmatched bases: 7. The V gene's germline CDR1 is LGHNA and CDR2 YNFKEQ. The CDR3 has 17 amino acids. The CDR3 here is CASSQGTGTGNNQPQHF. The CDR3 DNA is TGTGCCAGCAGCCAAGGGACCGGGACAGGGAACAATCAGCCCCAGCATTTT.

This sequence joins TRBV19 and TRBJ1-1; the D gene is possibly TRBD1 (6 bases). CDR1 and CDR2 from the germline V gene are LNHDA and SQIVND (reference sequence). This CDR3 contains 13 residues. Trimming left V 5 bases short and J 5 bases short, with 12 bases between. Written as DNA, the CDR3 is TGTGCCAGTAGTGGGTACAGGGTGACTGAAGCTTTCTTT. Residues: CASSGYRVTEAFF.

This clone has more than one count but fewer than ten. The V call is TRBV5-1, the J call TRBJ1-1; D perhaps matches TRBD1 (6 bases). There are 15 residues in the CDR3. V lost 2 bases and J lost 3, with 14 bases in between. Germline V gene sequence: CDR1 SGHRS, CDR2 YFSETQ. The CDR3 coding sequence is TGCGCCAGCAGCTTCGGGGGGCGCGGGGACACTGAAGCTTTCTTT. Encoded protein: CASSFGGRGDTEAFF.

V gene TRBV7-2 combines with J gene TRBJ1-3; D remains ambiguous. Germline values: CDR1 SGHTA, CDR2 FQGNSA. The CDR3 runs 16 residues. Trimming shortened V by 0 bases and J by 2 bases, and 11 bases separated the two germline ends. CDR3 loop: CASSLARGRAGNTIYF. CDR3 DNA sequence: TGTGCCAGCAGCTTAGCGCGAGGGCGCGCTGGAAACACCATATATTTT.

This chain connects TRBV5-8 to TRBJ1-2, with 10 bases identical to TRBD1. CDR1 is SGHTS and CDR2 is YDEGEE in the germline V gene. This CDR3 has 16 amino acids. Germline trimming cut 0 bases from V and 5 bases from J; bases unmatched to any gene: 7. CDR3 DNA: TGTGCCAGCAGCTTGGGAGACAGGGGGCGACGGTATGGCTACACCTTC. Residues: CASSLGDRGRRYGYTF. Full variable domain (rest looked up from reference TRBV5-8 and TRBJ1-2): EAGVTQSPTHLIKTRGQQATLRCSPISGHTSVYWYQQALGLGLQFLLWYDEGEERNRGNFPPRFSGRQFPNYSSELNVNALELEDSALYLCASSLGDRGRRYGYTFGSGTRLTVV.

The V gene is TRBV28, the J gene TRBJ2-4; 9 bases align to TRBD2. Losses at the gene ends were 5 bases for V and 4 bases for J; bases not matched to a gene: 3. Per germline, CDR1 MDHEN and CDR2 SYDVKM. This CDR3 has 14 amino acids. DNA for the CDR3: TGTGCCAGCAGTAGGACTAGCGTAAAAAACATTCAGTACTTC. Protein: CASSRTSVKNIQYF.

V usage is TRBV5-1 and J usage is TRBJ2-6; unclear D gene. The CDR3 is 13 residues long. Between the trimmed V and J ends, which lost 2 bases and 3 bases, there was a span of 3 bases. Germline CDR1 is SGHRS and CDR2 is YFSETQ. For the CDR3, the DNA is TGCGCCAGCAGCTTCTTTGGGGCCAACGTCCTGACTTTC. Translated, it gives CASSFFGANVLTF.